A single sample is the source of the 16 T cell receptor beta chains below, sequenced in a study of Tregs in tolerant kidney transplant recipients. Mixed chimerism was transient after nonmyeloablative marrow transplants from related graft donors. Sequencing used immunoSEQ multiplex PCR; TCRdb keeps in-frame clones, though not all of them. Found here are about 6,300 clones; the top ten clones hold around 6%. This sample comprised CD4+ T cells from blood (PBMCs), obtained 6 months after the transplant. The source is a human patient who received a combined kidney and bone marrow transplant. The graft donor may have contributed some T cells.

About this clone itself: The read is 3 residues too short to cover the CDR3 end, so that end is filled in from the germline J gene. The chain couples TRBV4-1 to TRBJ2-3, with no clear D. V lost 0 bases and J lost 8, with 6 bases in between. The CDR3 loop spans 12 amino acids. Germline V gene lookup returns CDR1 MGHRA and CDR2 YSYEKL. CDR3 in amino acids: CASSQDSSTQYF. The sequenced part of the CDR3 DNA is TGCGCCAGCAGCCAAGATTCCAGTACG.

On this clone itself: The CDR3 end is not reached by the read, which stops 3 residues before it; the germline J gene fills it in. This chain connects TRBV30 to TRBJ1-5; possibly TRBD1 for D (5 bases). The germline CDR1 and CDR2 sequences are GTSNPN and SVGIG (reference sequence). The CDR3 runs 15 residues. The V and J ends lost 3 bases and 2 bases respectively, with 14 bases between them. The sequenced part of the CDR3 DNA is TGTGCCTGGAGCCTCGGGGGTGCGGGCAATCAGCCC. As protein: CAWSLGGAGNQP. In full, the CDR3 reads CAWSLGGAGNQPQHF.

On this clone: The sequence runs out 3 residues before the end of the CDR3; the remainder is reconstructed from the germline J gene. The J gene is TRBJ1-3, the V gene TRBV7-8, with a tentative D call TRBD1 (5 bases). Trimming stripped 3 bases from V and 3 bases from J, with 9 bases between. The CDR3 loop spans 14 amino acids. Per germline, CDR1 SGHVS and CDR2 FQNEAQ. The DNA read from the CDR3 is TGTGCCAGCAGCTTTGCCAGGGATGGAAACACC. It translates to CASSFARDGNT. The whole CDR3 sequence is CASSFARDGNTIYF.

This clone is called medium-sized based on its frequency. From the germline J gene comes the end of the CDR3, since the read stops 3 residues before it. The chain carries TRBV7-9 and TRBJ1-1; D unclear. CDR3 length: 13 amino acids. Germline values: CDR1 SEHNR, CDR2 FQNEAQ (reference sequence). Trimming shortened V by 5 bases and J by 1 base, and 8 bases separated the two germline ends. The chain's CDR3 is CASSKQQNTEAFF. The covered CDR3 bases are TGTGCCAGCAGCAAACAACAGAACACTGAA.

As concerns this clone: The read ends 3 residues before the CDR3 terminus; that terminus is restored from the germline J gene. The chain employs TRBV18 and TRBJ2-5; 8 positions agree with TRBD1. This CDR3 comprises 15 residues. V was clipped by 3 bases and J by 0 bases; unmatched bases: 3. Per germline, CDR1 KGHSH and CDR2 LQKENI. CDR3 DNA (partial): TGTGCCAGCTCACCTGGGACAGGCTACCAAGAGACC. Translating gives CASSPGTGYQET. The whole CDR3 reads CASSPGTGYQETQYF.

Worth noting for this clone: The read ends 3 residues early relative to the CDR3; the germline J gene fills the gap. The chain joins TRBV5-1 to TRBJ2-7, with D tentatively TRBD2 (5 bases). The CDR3 sequence is 14 residues long. Germline V CDR1 and CDR2: SGHRS, YFSETQ. Between the trimmed V and J ends, which lost 0 bases and 3 bases, there was a span of 10 bases. CDR3 DNA, as far as it was read: TGCGCCAGCAGCTTGGATTCTAGCAACTACGAG. This gives the protein CASSLDSSNYE. The complete CDR3 sequence is CASSLDSSNYEQYF.

This clone shows up as medium-sized (0.01 to 0.1%) by frequency. The read comes to an end 3 residues before the CDR3 does, leaving the germline J gene to fill in the end. V usage is TRBV2 and J usage is TRBJ2-1; the D is unclear. In germline, CDR1 is SNHLY, CDR2 FYNNEI. The length of the CDR3 is 15 residues. V lost 4 bases and J lost 7, with 17 bases in between. This CDR3 reads CASSVDHTPVNEQFF. Partial CDR3 DNA: TGTGCCAGCAGTGTTGATCACACCCCCGTGAATGAG.

As regards this clone: The CDR3 extends 3 residues past the end of the read, so its final part is completed from the germline J gene. The gene calls are TRBV28 and TRBJ1-1; D remains unclear. V lost 6 bases and J lost 4, with 15 bases in between. The CDR3 has 14 amino acids. Germline V gives CDR1 MDHEN, CDR2 SYDVKM. CDR3 bases read: TGTGCCAGCAGCGCTATCCGACTTGGCACTGAA. It yields the protein CASSAIRLGTE. The entire CDR3 protein reads CASSAIRLGTEAFF.

A note on this clone: Read data end 3 residues before the CDR3 end; the end is taken from the germline J gene. V and J are TRBV15 and TRBJ1-1; possible D gene TRBD1, 6 bases. The CDR3 covers 19 residues. Trimming cost V 0 bases and J 1 base, with 21 bases left between them. The germline gives CDR1 LNHNV, CDR2 YYDKDF (reference sequence). CDR3 region: CATSRDIVDRIYQNTEAFF. Partial CDR3 DNA: TGTGCCACCAGCAGAGATATCGTGGACAGAATATATCAGAACACTGAA.

A word on this clone: The read falls 3 residues short of the CDR3 end, and the missing part is taken from the germline J gene. This rearrangement joins TRBV7-2 to TRBJ2-5; 7 bases fit TRBD2. This CDR3 has 15 amino acids. Germline lookup yields CDR1 SGHTA and CDR2 FQGNSA. The J segment lost 7 bases and the V segment lost 6 bases, leaving 14 bases of the junction unmatched. The chain's CDR3 is CASRATGTTQGTQYF. The DNA read from the CDR3 is TGTGCCAGCAGGGCTACCGGGACTACCCAGGGGACC.

With regard to this clone: The sequence runs out 3 residues before the end of the CDR3; the remainder is reconstructed from the germline J gene. J is TRBJ2-1 and V is TRBV2; 14 nucleotides agree with TRBD2. Per germline, CDR1 SNHLY and CDR2 FYNNEI. The J segment lost 3 bases and the V segment lost 8 bases, leaving 12 bases of the junction unmatched. The length of the CDR3 is 18 residues. The DNA read from the CDR3 is TGTGCCAGCCAGACTAGCGGGAGGGCCCGAGGGGGCTACAATGAG. Its translation: CASQTSGRARGGYNE. The CDR3 in its entirety is CASQTSGRARGGYNEQFF. The whole variable domain, remainder taken from reference TRBV2 and TRBJ2-1, is EPEVTQTPSHQVTQMGQEVILRCVPISNHLYFYWYRQILGQKVEFLVSFYNNEISEKSEIFDDQFSVERPDGSNFTLKIRSTKLEDSAMYFCASQTSGRARGGYNEQFFGPGTRLTVL.

By frequency, this clone is medium-sized. CDR3 amino acids: CASSSGTHTDTQYF. Partial CDR3 DNA: TGCGCCAGCAGCTCCGGGACTCACACAGATACG. The chain uses TRBV5-1 and TRBJ2-3; tentative D call: TRBD2 (6 bases). The observed sequence ends 3 residues before the CDR3 terminus, with the missing tail filled in from the germline J gene. CDR3 size: 14 residues. Germline CDR1 SGHRS, CDR2 YFSETQ. Trimming removed 3 bases from V and 2 bases from J, with 10 bases in between.

Comments on this clone: The read ends 3 residues shy of where the CDR3 ends; the end is completed using the germline J gene. The chain couples TRBV6-4 to TRBJ1-1; D call uncertain. Germline V CDR1 and CDR2: MRHNA, SNTAGT. This CDR3 is 13 amino acids long. Deletions cut 4 bases from V and 2 bases from J, with 8 bases between. The CDR3 here is CASSAQVNTEAFF. The sequenced part of the CDR3 DNA is TGTGCCAGCAGTGCTCAGGTTAACACTGAA.

By frequency, this clone is medium-sized. The read is 3 residues too short to cover the CDR3 end, so that end is filled in from the germline J gene. The chain couples TRBV2 to TRBJ2-1; D possibly corresponds to TRBD1 (6 bases). There are 15 residues in the CDR3. Germline lookup yields CDR1 SNHLY and CDR2 FYNNEI. V lost 6 bases and J 0 bases, leaving 12 bases between the germline ends. CDR3 region: CASRNRESSYNEQFF. CDR3 DNA (partial): TGTGCCAGCAGAAACAGGGAAAGCTCCTACAATGAG.

Points on this clone: The read is 3 residues too short to cover the CDR3 end, so that end is filled in from the germline J gene. The chain links TRBV2 to TRBJ1-1; 7 nucleotides match TRBD1. Germline V gives CDR1 SNHLY, CDR2 FYNNEI. The CDR3 runs to 14 residues. The V segment lost 7 bases and the J segment 5 bases; nucleotides outside the gene matches: 10. The DNA read from the CDR3 is TGTGCCAGCATCCGACAGGGTCGTAGGACTGAA. This encodes CASIRQGRRTE. The whole CDR3 protein is CASIRQGRRTEAFF.

As to this clone: The read ends 3 residues early relative to the CDR3; the germline J gene fills the gap. The chain employs TRBV5-6 and TRBJ1-2, with D tentatively TRBD1 (6 bases). The germline CDR1 and CDR2 sequences are SGHDT and YYEEEE. This CDR3 has 15 amino acids. V was trimmed by 1 base and J by 3 bases, leaving 13 bases between them. The CDR3 bases that were read are TGTGCCAGCAGCTTGATGACAGGATGGGACTATGGC. Translation: CASSLMTGWDYG. The CDR3, in full, reads CASSLMTGWDYGYTF.